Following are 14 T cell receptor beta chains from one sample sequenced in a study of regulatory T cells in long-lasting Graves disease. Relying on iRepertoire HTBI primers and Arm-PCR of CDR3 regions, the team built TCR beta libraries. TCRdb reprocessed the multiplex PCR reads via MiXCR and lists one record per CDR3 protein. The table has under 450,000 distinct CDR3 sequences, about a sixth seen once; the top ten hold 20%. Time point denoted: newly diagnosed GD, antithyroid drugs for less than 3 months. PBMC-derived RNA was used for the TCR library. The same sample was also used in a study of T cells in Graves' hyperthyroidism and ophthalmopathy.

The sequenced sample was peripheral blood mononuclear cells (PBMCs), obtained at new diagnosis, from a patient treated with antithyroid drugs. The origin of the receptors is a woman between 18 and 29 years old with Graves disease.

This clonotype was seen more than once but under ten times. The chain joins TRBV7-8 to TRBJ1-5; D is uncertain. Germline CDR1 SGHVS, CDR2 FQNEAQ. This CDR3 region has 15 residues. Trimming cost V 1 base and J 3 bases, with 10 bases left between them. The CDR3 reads CASSLDVGNNQPQHF. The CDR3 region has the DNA TGTGCCAGCAGCTTAGACGTGGGAAACAATCAGCCCCAGCATTTT.

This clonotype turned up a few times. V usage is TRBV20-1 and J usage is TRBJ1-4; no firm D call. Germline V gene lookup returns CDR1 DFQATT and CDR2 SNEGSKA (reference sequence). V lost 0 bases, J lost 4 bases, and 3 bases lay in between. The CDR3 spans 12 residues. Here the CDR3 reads CSARDYNEKLFF. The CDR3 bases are TGCAGTGCTAGAGACTATAATGAAAAACTGTTTTTT.

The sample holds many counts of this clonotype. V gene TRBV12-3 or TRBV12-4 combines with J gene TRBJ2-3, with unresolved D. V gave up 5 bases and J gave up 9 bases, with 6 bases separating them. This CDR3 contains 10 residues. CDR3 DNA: TGTGCCAGCAGTCGGAAAACGCAGTATTTT. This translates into CASSRKTQYF.

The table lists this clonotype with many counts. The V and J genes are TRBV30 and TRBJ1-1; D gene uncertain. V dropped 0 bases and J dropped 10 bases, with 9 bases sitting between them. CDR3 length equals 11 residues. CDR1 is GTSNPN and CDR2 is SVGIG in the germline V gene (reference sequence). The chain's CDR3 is CAWSVLQVAFF. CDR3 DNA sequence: TGTGCCTGGAGTGTCCTCCAAGTAGCTTTCTTT.

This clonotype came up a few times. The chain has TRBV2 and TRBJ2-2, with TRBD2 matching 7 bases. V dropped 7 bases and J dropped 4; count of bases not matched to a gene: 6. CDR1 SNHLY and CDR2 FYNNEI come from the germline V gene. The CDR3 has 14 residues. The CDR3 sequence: CASIREGLTGELFF. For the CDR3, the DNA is TGTGCCAGCATAAGGGAGGGCCTCACCGGGGAGCTGTTTTTT.

The CDR3 is CASRKGGVFGYTF. The CDR3 nucleotides are TGTGCCAGCAGGAAAGGGGGCGTTTTTGGCTACACCTTC. The chain carries TRBV6-2 or TRBV6-3 and TRBJ1-2; 7 bases align to TRBD1. The trim removed 6 bases at V and 7 bases at J, leaving 8 bases unmatched. The germline gives CDR1 MNHEY, CDR2 SVGEGT. This CDR3 is 13 amino acids long.

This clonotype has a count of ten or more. CDR3 bases: TGTGCCAGCAGTGACGGACAGGGCACAGATACGCAGTATTTT. The encoded protein is CASSDGQGTDTQYF. J is TRBJ2-3 and V is TRBV6-4; 7 nucleotides agree with TRBD1. V lost 2 bases, J lost 1 base, and 0 bases stayed unmatched. This CDR3 region has 14 residues. From germline, CDR1 is MRHNA and CDR2 SNTAGT.

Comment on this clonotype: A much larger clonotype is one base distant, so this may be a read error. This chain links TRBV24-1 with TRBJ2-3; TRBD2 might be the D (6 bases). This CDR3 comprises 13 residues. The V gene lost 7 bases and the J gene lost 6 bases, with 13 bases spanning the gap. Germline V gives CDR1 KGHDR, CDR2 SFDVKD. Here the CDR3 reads CATRDRDFDTQYF. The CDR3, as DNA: TGTGCCACCAGGGATCGGGACTTCGATACGCAGTATTTT.

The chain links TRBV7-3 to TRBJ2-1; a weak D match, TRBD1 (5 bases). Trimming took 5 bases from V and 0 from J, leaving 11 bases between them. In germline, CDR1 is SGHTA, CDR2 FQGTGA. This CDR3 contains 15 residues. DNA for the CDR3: TGTGCCAGCAGCCTTAGACAGAGCTCCTACAATGAGCAGTTCTTC. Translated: CASSLRQSSYNEQFF.

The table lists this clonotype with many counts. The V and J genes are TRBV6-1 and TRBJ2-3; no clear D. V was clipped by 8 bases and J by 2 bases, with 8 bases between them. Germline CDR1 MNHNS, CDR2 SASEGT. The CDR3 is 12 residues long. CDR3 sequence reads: CASLSYTDTQYF. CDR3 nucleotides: TGTGCCAGCCTCTCTTACACAGATACGCAGTATTTT.

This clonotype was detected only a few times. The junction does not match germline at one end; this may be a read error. In DNA, the CDR3 is TGTGCCAGCAGCTTAAGGCCCAGTTTC. As protein: CASSLRPSF. The rearrangement uses TRBV12-3 or TRBV12-4 and TRBJ2-1; D unresolved. This CDR3 contains 9 residues.

The CDR3 spells CASSQGEGGKNEQFF. The CDR3 region has the DNA TGCGCCAGCAGCCAAGGGGAGGGAGGTAAAAATGAGCAGTTCTTC. The chain uses TRBV4-1 and TRBJ2-1; 7 nucleotides agree with TRBD2. The J segment lost 7 bases and the V segment lost 1 base, leaving 7 bases of the junction unmatched. Germline V gene data show CDR1 as MGHRA and CDR2 as YSYEKL. CDR3 length: 15 amino acids.

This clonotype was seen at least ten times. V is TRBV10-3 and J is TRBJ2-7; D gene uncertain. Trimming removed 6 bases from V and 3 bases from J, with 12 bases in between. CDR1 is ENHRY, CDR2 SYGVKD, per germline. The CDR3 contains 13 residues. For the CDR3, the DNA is TGTGCCATCAGGGCCCTAGGCGGCTACGAGCAGTACTTC. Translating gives CAIRALGGYEQYF.

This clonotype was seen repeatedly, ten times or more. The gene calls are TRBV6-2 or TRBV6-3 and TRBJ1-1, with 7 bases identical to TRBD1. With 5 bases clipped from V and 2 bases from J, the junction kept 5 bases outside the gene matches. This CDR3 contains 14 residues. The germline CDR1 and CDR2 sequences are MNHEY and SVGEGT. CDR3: CASSRGTANTEAFF. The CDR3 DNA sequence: TGTGCCAGCAGTCGGGGGACAGCTAACACTGAAGCTTTCTTT.